The following is a T cell receptor (beta chain) sequence with its context. Its antigen is not identified. The data were obtained in a study of shared clonotypes between healthy human individuals. General study results and limits: The represented genetic and exposure-history diversity was limited by the small number of donors. Non-shared clonotypes displayed generation probabilities falling below those of clonotypes present in all four donors.

Some 30,000 T cell genomes (around 200 ng DNA) went into each sorted-subset replicate. Generated by immunoSEQ multiplex PCR, the TCRdb table keeps only in-frame clones and is missing some. The data hold about 2.2 million clones, with 90% to 95% observed a single time. Germline CDR1 is LNHDA and CDR2 is SQIVND (reference sequence). Trimming removed 5 bases at V and 4 bases at J, with 18 bases between. There are 16 residues in the CDR3. Selected positively for CCR7 and CD45RO-negative, naive CD8 cells excluded terminally differentiated effector memory CD45RA+ cells. The chain links TRBV19 to TRBJ2-1, with D unclear. Sequencing was done on a sample of naive CD8+ T cells from PBMCs. This clonotype was sampled from a man aged 18 to 29 in good health. Some clones in this sample may be carry-over from other donors' samples. The CDR3 spells CASSRDFTDGYNEQFF. The CDR3 DNA sequence: TGTGCCAGTAGTCGCGACTTCACCGATGGATACAATGAGCAGTTCTTC.